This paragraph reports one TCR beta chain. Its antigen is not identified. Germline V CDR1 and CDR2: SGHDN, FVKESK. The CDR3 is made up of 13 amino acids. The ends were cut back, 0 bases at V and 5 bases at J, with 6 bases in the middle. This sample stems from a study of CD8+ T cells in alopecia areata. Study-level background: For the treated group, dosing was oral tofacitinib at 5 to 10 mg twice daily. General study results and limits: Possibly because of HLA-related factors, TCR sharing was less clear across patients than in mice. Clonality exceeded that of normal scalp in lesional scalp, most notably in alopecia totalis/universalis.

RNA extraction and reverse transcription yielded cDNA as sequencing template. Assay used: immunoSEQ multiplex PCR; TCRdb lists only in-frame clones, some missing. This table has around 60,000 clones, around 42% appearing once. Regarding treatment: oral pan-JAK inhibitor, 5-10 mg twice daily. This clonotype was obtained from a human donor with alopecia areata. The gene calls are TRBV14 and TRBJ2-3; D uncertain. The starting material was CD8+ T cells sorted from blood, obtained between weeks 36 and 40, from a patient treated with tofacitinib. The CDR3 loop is CASSQDPKDTQYF. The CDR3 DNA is TGTGCCAGCAGCCAAGATCCCAAAGATACGCAGTATTTT.